This T cell receptor (beta chain) was identified during a study of T cell repertoires in cytomegalovirus infection (dated by TCRdb to between 2018 and 2021). Regarding the study in general: The HLA type of each donor mattered for the analysis, because public TCR beta signatures pointed to carriage of CMV infection along with the matching HLA type.

Sequencing took place on an Illumina HiSeq 1500. TCRdb reanalyzed the raw reads on its own, using fastp at Q25 for trimming and MiXCR for clone calling, and kept in-frame beta chains. Each CDR3 protein gets just one entry, which takes the most common genes and DNA from the rows behind it. Here the sample has over 300,000 distinct CDR3 sequences; roughly 15% occur a single time. The ten largest clones add up to 12% of the sample. Points the paper makes about the study in general: Carriers of CMV infection plus the relevant HLA type were discriminated by the cumulative frequency of public TCR beta family members in the study cohort and in an independent roughly 400-donor cohort. In the ex vivo response, HLA-C-restricted CMV-specific TCR beta clonotypes were dominant, and in two of eight donors the single most frequent clonotype came from this HLA-C-restricted group.

This clonotype was counted only a few times. Its antigen target is currently unknown. No base-level quality is on record; no much larger clone is a single base apart. The sequencing sample was made of PBMCs. The TCR sequence derives from a human donor in good health (CMV status not recorded). Some clones in this sample may be carry-over from other donors' samples.

The nucleotide sequence is TGTGCCAGCAGCTTACGAGGGGTAAATACGCAGTATTTT. Its protein is CASSLRGVNTQYF. This receptor chain uses TRBV7-3 and TRBJ2-3; the D gene could be TRBD1 or TRBD2, each one agreeing over 5 bases. Cut back by 2 bases and 7 bases, the V and J ends lie 10 bases apart. The CDR3 sequence holds 13 residues, the cysteine and phenylalanine included. Only CDR3 DNA is held: 39 bases, read in frame from base 1. CDR1 SGHTA and CDR2 FQGTGA were looked up in the germline V gene. With the portions outside the CDR3 filled from the reference TRBV7-3 and TRBJ2-3 genes, the complete variable region becomes GAGVSQTPSNKVTEKGKYVELRCDPISGHTALYWYRQSLGQGPEFLIYFQGTGAADDSGLPNDRFFAVRPEGSVSTLKIQRTERGDSAVYLCASSLRGVNTQYFGPGTRLTVL.